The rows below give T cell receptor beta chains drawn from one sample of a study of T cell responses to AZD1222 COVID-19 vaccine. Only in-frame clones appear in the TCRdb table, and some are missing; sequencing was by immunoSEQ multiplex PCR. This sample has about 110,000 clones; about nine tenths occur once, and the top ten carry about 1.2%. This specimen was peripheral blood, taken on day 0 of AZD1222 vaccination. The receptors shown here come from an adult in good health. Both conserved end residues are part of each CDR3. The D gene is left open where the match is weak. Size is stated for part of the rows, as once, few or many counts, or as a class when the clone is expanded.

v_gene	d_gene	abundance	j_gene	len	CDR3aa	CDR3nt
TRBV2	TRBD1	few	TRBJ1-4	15	CASRSPGGRNEKLFF	TGTGCCAGCAGGAGTCCAGGGGGCCGTAATGAAAAACTGTTTTTT
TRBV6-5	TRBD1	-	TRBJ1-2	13	CASDRDRLYGYTF	TGTGCCAGCGACCGGGACAGACTCTATGGCTACACCTTC
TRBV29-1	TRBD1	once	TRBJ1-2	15	CSVARQGEYYYGYTF	TGCAGCGTGGCCCGACAGGGGGAATATTACTATGGCTACACCTTC
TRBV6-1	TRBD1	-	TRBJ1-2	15	CASSEGGGGKYGYTF	TGTGCCAGCAGTGAAGGTGGAGGGGGCAAATATGGCTACACCTTC
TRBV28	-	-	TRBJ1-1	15	CASSPTGSGNTEAFF	TGTGCCAGCAGTCCCACAGGGTCCGGGAACACTGAAGCTTTCTTT
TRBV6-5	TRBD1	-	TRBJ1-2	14	CASNQGASGNGYTF	TGTGCCAGCAACCAGGGGGCGAGCGGCAATGGCTACACCTTC
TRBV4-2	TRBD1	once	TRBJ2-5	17	CASSQHPGTGTQETQYF	TGTGCCAGCAGCCAGCATCCCGGGACAGGGACCCAAGAGACCCAGTACTTC
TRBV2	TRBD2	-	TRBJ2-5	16	CASRKASGGAGETQYF	TGTGCCAGCAGGAAAGCTAGCGGGGGGGCCGGGGAGACCCAGTACTTC
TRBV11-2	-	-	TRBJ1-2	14	CASSYTIANYGYTF	TGTGCCAGCAGCTATACGATAGCTAACTATGGCTACACCTTC
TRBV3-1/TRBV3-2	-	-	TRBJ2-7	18	CASSPAGRLPSKHYEQYF	TGTGCCAGCAGCCCCGCAGGGCGGCTTCCTTCCAAACACTACGAGCAGTACTTC
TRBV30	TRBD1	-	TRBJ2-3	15	CASKPGTGGSDTQYF	TGTGCCTCCAAACCCGGGACAGGGGGGTCGGATACGCAGTATTTT
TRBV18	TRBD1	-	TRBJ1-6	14	CASSPGQGNSPLHF	TGTGCCAGCTCGCCCGGACAGGGGAATTCACCCCTCCACTTT
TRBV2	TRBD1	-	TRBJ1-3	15	CASRRDRLSGNTIYF	TGTGCCAGCAGAAGGGACAGGTTGTCTGGAAACACCATATATTTT
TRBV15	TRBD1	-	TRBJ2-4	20	CATSRDPLGGQGLAKNIQYF	TGTGCCACCAGCAGAGATCCCTTAGGTGGACAGGGGTTAGCCAAAAACATTCAGTACTTC
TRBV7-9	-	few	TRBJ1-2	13	CASSFRGGNGYTF	TGTGCCAGCAGCTTCAGGGGTGGGAATGGCTACACCTTC
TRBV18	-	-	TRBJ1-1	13	CASLTEPYTEAFF	TGTGCCAGCTTGACAGAACCTTACACTGAAGCTTTCTTT
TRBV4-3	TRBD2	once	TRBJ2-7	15	CASSLEIAGSGEQYF	TGCGCCAGCAGCCTTGAAATAGCGGGGTCAGGGGAGCAGTACTTC
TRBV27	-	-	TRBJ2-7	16	CASIGGLGQKTYEQYF	TGTGCCAGCATCGGGGGGTTGGGACAGAAGACCTACGAGCAGTACTTC
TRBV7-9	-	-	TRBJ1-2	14	CASSPVGVNYGYTF	TGTGCCAGCAGTCCGGTCGGGGTTAACTATGGCTACACCTTC
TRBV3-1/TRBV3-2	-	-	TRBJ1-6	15	CASNSAAVPNSPLHF	TGTGCCAGCAACTCTGCCGCTGTCCCTAATTCACCCCTCCACTTT
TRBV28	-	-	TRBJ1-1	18	CASSVKPLRGSMNTEAFF	TGTGCCAGCAGCGTGAAACCACTCAGGGGATCGATGAACACTGAAGCTTTCTTT
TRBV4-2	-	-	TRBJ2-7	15	CASSQEGGGIYEQYF	TGTGCCAGCAGCCAAGAGGGTGGGGGGATCTACGAGCAGTACTTC
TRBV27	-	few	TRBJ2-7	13	CASSASQGYEQYF	TGTGCCAGCAGTGCGTCACAGGGCTACGAGCAGTACTTC
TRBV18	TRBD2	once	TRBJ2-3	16	CASSPRLAGLTDTQYF	TGTGCCAGCTCACCCCGACTAGCGGGACTCACAGATACGCAGTATTTT
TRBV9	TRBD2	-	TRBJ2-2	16	CASSVAAGGLGGELFF	TGTGCCAGCAGCGTAGCGGCGGGGGGGCTTGGCGGGGAGCTGTTTTTT
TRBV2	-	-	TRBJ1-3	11	CASSDENTIYF	TGTGCCAGCAGTGACGAAAACACCATATATTTT
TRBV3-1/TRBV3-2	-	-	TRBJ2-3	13	CASSQDFGDTQYF	TGTGCCAGCAGCCAAGATTTCGGGGATACGCAGTATTTT
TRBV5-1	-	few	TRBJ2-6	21	CASSVLHVTLSPSSGANVLTF	TGCGCCAGCAGCGTATTACATGTGACCCTTTCCCCTAGCTCTGGGGCCAACGTCCTGACTTTC
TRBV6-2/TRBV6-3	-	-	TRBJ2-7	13	CASSYGRDYEQYF	TGTGCCAGCAGTTACGGCAGGGACTACGAGCAGTACTTC
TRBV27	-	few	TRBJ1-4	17	CASSLTGWGATNEKLFF	TGTGCCAGCAGTTTAACTGGGTGGGGAGCAACTAATGAAAAACTGTTTTTT
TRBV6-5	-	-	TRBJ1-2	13	CASSTTAGYGYTF	TGTGCCAGCAGTACGACAGCGGGCTATGGCTACACCTTC
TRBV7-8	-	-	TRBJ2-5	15	CASSMEFSYQETQYF	TGTGCCAGCAGCATGGAGTTTTCGTACCAAGAGACCCAGTACTTC
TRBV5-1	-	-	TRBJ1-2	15	CASRPGDTPNYGYTF	TGCGCCAGCCGGCCGGGGGACACGCCTAACTATGGCTACACCTTC
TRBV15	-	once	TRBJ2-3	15	CATSRRQGGVDTQYF	TGTGCCACCAGCAGGAGACAGGGAGGGGTAGATACGCAGTATTTT
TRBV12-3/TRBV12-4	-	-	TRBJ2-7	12	CASSWRAGEQYF	TGTGCCAGCAGTTGGAGAGCTGGGGAGCAGTACTTC
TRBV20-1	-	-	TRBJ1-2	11	CSAKTPPGYTF	TGCAGTGCTAAGACTCCACCTGGCTACACCTTC
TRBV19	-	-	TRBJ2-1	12	CASSISYNEQFF	TGTGCCAGTAGTATTTCCTACAATGAGCAGTTCTTC
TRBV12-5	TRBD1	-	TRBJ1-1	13	CASGTGGRTEAFF	TGTGCTAGTGGCACAGGGGGCAGAACTGAAGCTTTCTTT
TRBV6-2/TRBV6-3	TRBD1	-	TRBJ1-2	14	CASSPPTGMVSYTF	TGTGCCAGCAGCCCCCCGACAGGGATGGTTAGCTACACCTTC